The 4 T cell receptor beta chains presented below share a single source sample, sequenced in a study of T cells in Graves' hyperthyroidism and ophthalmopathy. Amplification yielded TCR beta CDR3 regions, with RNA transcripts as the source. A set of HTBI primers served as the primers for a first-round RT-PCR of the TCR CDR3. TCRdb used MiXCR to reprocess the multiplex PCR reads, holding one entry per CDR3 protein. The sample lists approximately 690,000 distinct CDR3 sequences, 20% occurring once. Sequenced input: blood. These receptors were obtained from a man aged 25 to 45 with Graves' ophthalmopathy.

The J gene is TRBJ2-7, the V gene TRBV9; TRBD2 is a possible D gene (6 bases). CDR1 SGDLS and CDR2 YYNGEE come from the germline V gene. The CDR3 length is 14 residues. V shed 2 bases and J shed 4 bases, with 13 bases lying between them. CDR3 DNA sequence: TGTGCCAGCAGCGTGGACCTGGGAGGTTACGAGCAGTACTTC. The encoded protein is CASSVDLGGYEQYF.

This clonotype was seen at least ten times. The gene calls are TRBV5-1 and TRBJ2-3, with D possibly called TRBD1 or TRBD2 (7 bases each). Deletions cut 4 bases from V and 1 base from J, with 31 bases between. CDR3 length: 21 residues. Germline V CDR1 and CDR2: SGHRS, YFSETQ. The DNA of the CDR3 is TGCGCCAGCAGCACAATCGGGACAGCCGTCGCCCGGGAGGATGGCACAGATACGCAGTATTTT. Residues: CASSTIGTAVAREDGTDTQYF.

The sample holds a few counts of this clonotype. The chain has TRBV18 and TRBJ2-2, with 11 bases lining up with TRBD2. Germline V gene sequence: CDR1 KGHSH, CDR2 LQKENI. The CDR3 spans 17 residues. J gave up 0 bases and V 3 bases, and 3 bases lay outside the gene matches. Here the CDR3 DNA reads TGTGCCAGCTCACCCCGACTAGCGGGGCCGAACACCGGGGAGCTGTTTTTT. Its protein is CASSPRLAGPNTGELFF.

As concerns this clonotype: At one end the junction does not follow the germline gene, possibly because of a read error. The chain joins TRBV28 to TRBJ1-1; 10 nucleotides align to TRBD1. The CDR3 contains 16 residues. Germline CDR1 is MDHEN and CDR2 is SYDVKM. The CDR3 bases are TGTGCCAGCAGTAACTTACCGGGACAGGGGAACCCTGAAGCTTTCTTT. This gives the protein CASSNLPGQGNPEAFF.